Listed here are 14 T cell receptor beta chains from one sample, sequenced in a study of cytomegalovirus exposure and HLA in healthy donors. PCR involved 60 Vbeta and 13 Jbeta primers. Clones were read by immunoSEQ multiplex PCR, and TCRdb kept only the in-frame ones, dropping some. There are more than 150,000 clones in the sample; roughly four fifths occur only once, and more than 1.5% lies in the top ten. The sequenced material came from PBMCs. The receptors shown here come from a man between 50 and 59 years old in good health and CMV-seronegative.

V usage is TRBV28 and J usage is TRBJ2-1; a weak D match, TRBD1 (6 bases). From germline, CDR1 is MDHEN and CDR2 SYDVKM. The CDR3 has 13 amino acids. V lost 7 bases to trimming and J lost 0 bases, with 7 bases between them. The CDR3 bases are TGTGCCAGCATCAGGGGCTCCTACAATGAGCAGTTCTTC. Protein sequence: CASIRGSYNEQFF. Using reference TRBV28 and TRBJ2-1 for the parts outside the CDR3, the full variable domain is DVKVTQSSRYLVKRTGEKVFLECVQDMDHENMFWYRQDPGLGLRLIYFSYDVKMKEKGDIPEGYSVSREKKERFSLILESASTNQTSMYLCASIRGSYNEQFFGPGTRLTVL.

Comments on this clone: A junction end diverges from the germline sequence, so it may reflect a read error. The chain combines TRBV7-3 with TRBJ2-2; 9 bases line up with TRBD1. CDR3 length: 17 amino acids. CDR1 is SGHTA, CDR2 FQGTGA, per germline. The CDR3 DNA follows: TGTTCCAGCAGCTTCACAGGGGGCTTAGGGAACACCGGGGAGCTGTTTTTT. Its protein product is CSSSFTGGLGNTGELFF. Looking up the rest from reference TRBV7-3 and TRBJ2-2 gives the full variable domain: GAGVSQTPSNKVTEKGKYVELRCDPISGHTALYWYRQSLGQGPEFLIYFQGTGAADDSGLPNDRFFAVRPEGSVSTLKIQRTERGDSAVYLCSSSFTGGLGNTGELFFGEGSRLTVL.

The rearrangement joins TRBV7-2 to TRBJ2-1; 7 nucleotides line up with TRBD1. CDR1 and CDR2 (germline): SGHTA, FQGNSA. This CDR3 has 12 amino acids. V lost 5 bases, J lost 13 bases, and 8 bases stayed unmatched. CDR3 amino acids: CASSAAQGTQFF. CDR3 coding DNA: TGTGCCAGCAGCGCCGCACAGGGGACCCAGTTCTTC.

The CDR3 region has the DNA TGCGCCAGCAGCTTATCCCTAGCGGGAGGGCCCACAGATACGCAGTATTTT. Encoded protein: CASSLSLAGGPTDTQYF. This rearrangement joins TRBV5-1 to TRBJ2-3; TRBD2 matches 12 bases. CDR3 length equals 17 residues. Trimming cost V 2 bases and J 2 bases; bases outside gene matches: 6. Germline values: CDR1 SGHRS, CDR2 YFSETQ.

This sequence joins TRBV28 and TRBJ1-6, with 7 bases lining up with TRBD1. V dropped 10 bases and J dropped 5; count of bases not matched to a gene: 8. Germline V CDR1 and CDR2: MDHEN, SYDVKM. CDR3 length: 14 residues. CDR3 coding DNA: TGTGCCAATCAGGACAGGACTAATAATTCACCCCTCCACTTT. Amino acids: CANQDRTNNSPLHF.

In its sample, this clone was seen a few times. The chain combines TRBV5-1 with TRBJ1-1; 10 bases are a match to TRBD1. The germline V gene encodes CDR1 SGHRS and CDR2 YFSETQ. Trimming cost V 4 bases and J 2 bases; bases outside gene matches: 5. The CDR3 consists of 15 residues. The CDR3 loop reads CASSHGTGVNTEAFF. CDR3 sequence (DNA): TGCGCCAGCAGCCATGGGACAGGGGTTAACACTGAAGCTTTCTTT.

V is TRBV7-6 and J is TRBJ1-5; the match to TRBD1 covers 12 bases. Germline CDR1 and CDR2: SGHVS and FNYEAQ. The junction had 3 bases not matched to a gene; V was cut back by 5 bases and J by 7 bases. The CDR3 is made up of 14 amino acids. The CDR3 sequence: CASSRGQGAQPQHF. DNA for the CDR3: TGTGCCAGCAGCCGGGGACAGGGGGCACAGCCCCAGCATTTT.

On this clone: The identical CDR3 is also encoded by other nucleotide sequences in the sample. The chain combines TRBV18 with TRBJ1-1; a possible D gene is TRBD1 (6 bases). The CDR3 contains 12 residues. The V end was cut by 4 bases, the J end by 5 bases, with 8 bases between. The V gene's germline CDR1 is KGHSH and CDR2 LQKENI. CDR3 amino acids: CASSRDKTEAFF. In DNA, the CDR3 is TGTGCCAGCTCACGGGACAAAACTGAAGCTTTCTTT.

V and J are TRBV19 and TRBJ1-5; D possibly corresponds to TRBD1 (6 bases). Trimming took off 2 bases at V and 0 bases at J, with 8 bases between the two ends. This CDR3 is built from 15 residues. The V gene's germline CDR1 is LNHDA and CDR2 SQIVND (reference sequence). CDR3 sequence (DNA): TGTGCCAGTAGTATAACAGGGTATAGCAATCAGCCCCAGCATTTT. This encodes CASSITGYSNQPQHF.

This sequence joins TRBV28 and TRBJ1-5; 8 bases align to TRBD1. The V segment lost 3 bases and the J segment 6 bases; nucleotides outside the gene matches: 7. CDR1 is MDHEN, CDR2 SYDVKM, per germline. The CDR3 extends over 15 amino acids. The CDR3 coding sequence is TGTGCCAGCAGTTTCAGGGGGCGAGGAGGTCAGCCCCAGCATTTT. Residues: CASSFRGRGGQPQHF.

The chain employs TRBV19 and TRBJ1-3, with D possibly being TRBD1 (5 bases). The germline V gene encodes CDR1 LNHDA and CDR2 SQIVND (reference sequence). The V end lost 3 bases, the J end lost 4 bases, and 10 bases lay between the germline ends. CDR3 length equals 14 residues. In DNA form, the CDR3 reads TGTGCCAGTAGTATCGCGGGGACCGGAAACACCATATATTTT. Amino acid sequence: CASSIAGTGNTIYF.

The chain links TRBV4-3 to TRBJ2-2; tentatively, D is TRBD1 (5 bases). Germline values: CDR1 LGHNA, CDR2 YSLEER. The CDR3 contains 17 residues. The germline V and J ends were trimmed by 3 bases and 9 bases, with 23 bases remaining between them. CDR3 in DNA: TGCGCCAGCAGCCATGCAAGGGGTGATTTCTCACCGAGGGAGCTGTTTTTT. This sequence encodes CASSHARGDFSPRELFF.

The chain couples TRBV7-9 to TRBJ2-2, with 10 bases fitting TRBD1. Germline trimming cut 5 bases from V and 2 bases from J; bases unmatched to any gene: 11. CDR3 size: 18 residues. Germline V lookup: CDR1 SEHNR, CDR2 FQNEAQ (reference sequence). CDR3 in DNA: TGTGCCAGCAGCGTTGACCCGGGACAGGGGAGTAACACCGGGGAGCTGTTTTTT. Translation: CASSVDPGQGSNTGELFF.

The chain joins TRBV9 to TRBJ2-2; D is possibly TRBD2 (5 bases). Germline-derived CDR1 and CDR2 are SGDLS and YYNGEE. With 4 bases removed from V and 1 base from J, the gap between germline ends came to 11 bases. This CDR3 contains 15 residues. CDR3 in DNA: TGTGCCAGCAGCCCCGGAGGAGAGAACACCGGGGAGCTGTTTTTT. This codes for CASSPGGENTGELFF. Supplemented by reference TRBV9 and TRBJ2-2, the full variable domain reads DSGVTQTPKHLITATGQRVTLRCSPRSGDLSVYWYQQSLDQGLQFLIQYYNGEERAKGNILERFSAQQFPDLHSELNLSSLELGDSALYFCASSPGGENTGELFFGEGSRLTVL.